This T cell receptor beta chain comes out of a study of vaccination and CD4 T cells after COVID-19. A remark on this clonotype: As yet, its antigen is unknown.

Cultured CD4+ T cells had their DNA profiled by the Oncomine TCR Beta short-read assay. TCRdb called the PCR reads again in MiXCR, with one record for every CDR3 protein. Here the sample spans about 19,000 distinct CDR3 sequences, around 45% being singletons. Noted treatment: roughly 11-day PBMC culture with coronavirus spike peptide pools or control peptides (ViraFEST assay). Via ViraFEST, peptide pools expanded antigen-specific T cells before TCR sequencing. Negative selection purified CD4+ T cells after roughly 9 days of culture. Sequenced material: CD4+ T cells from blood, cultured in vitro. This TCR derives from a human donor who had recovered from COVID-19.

The CDR3 spells CARTTGESTEAFF. The CDR3 DNA is TGTGCCAGGACGACAGGGGAGAGCACTGAAGCTTTCTTT. The gene calls are TRBV6-1 and TRBJ1-1; 8 nucleotides agree with TRBD1. J lost 4 bases, V lost 9 bases, and 7 bases had no gene match. The germline V gene has CDR1 MNHNS and CDR2 SASEGT. The CDR3 runs 13 residues.